This T cell receptor (beta chain) is drawn from a study of cytomegalovirus exposure and HLA in healthy donors. Study-level background: Prior work identified roughly 120 million unique TCR beta sequences in 150 million to 200 million T cells.

The CDR3 totals 15 residues. PCR used 60 Vbeta primers and 13 Jbeta primers. Measured with immunoSEQ multiplex PCR; TCRdb has only the in-frame clones, and not every one. There are around 80,000 clones in the sample, with roughly 5% held by the top ten. The sequence derives from a man between 35 and 55 years old in good health and CMV-seronegative. The J gene is TRBJ2-5, the V gene TRBV21-1; TRBD2 is taken as the D call from the table, unchecked against the DNA. TRBV21-1 is flagged as a pseudogene. The sequenced material came from PBMCs. The CDR3, as DNA: TGTGCCAGCAGCAAAAGCGGACGGAGTCAAGAGACCCAGTACTTC. Amino acids: CASSKSGRSQETQYF.